Detailed here is one T cell receptor beta chain. No antigen is known for it. The sample is drawn from a study of monozygotic twins with inflammatory bowel disease. TCRdb derives one entry per CDR3 protein from the 5' RACE reads, leaving out DNA. Its table lists 300,000 to 400,000 distinct CDR3 sequences. The CDR3 totals 15 residues. Germline lookup yields CDR1 SGHRS and CDR2 YFSETQ. Whole-study results and caveats: IBD patients shared fewer clonotypes with other individuals than healthy twins, especially patients with disease activity signs. Varying immunosuppressive regimens may have increased patient repertoire variability. Possibly because of limited power, concordant and discordant twins showed no difference in repertoire similarity.

Each donor had approximately 2.5 ml of blood drawn. The chain recombines TRBV5-1 with TRBJ1-5; the D call from TCRdb, TRBD1, cannot be confirmed without DNA. The sequencing sample was made of blood. The TCR comes from a human donor with ulcerative colitis or Crohn's disease, or a healthy co-twin of an affected twin (not recorded which). CDR3 residues: CASSPGAASNQPQHF.